This paragraph reports one T cell receptor beta chain. The antigen is not known. This record comes from a study of cytotoxic CD8 clonotypes in ibrutinib-treated CLL. Study-wide results and caveats: At ibrutinib response, clonality increased, and at progression it declined back toward baseline. Baseline values of clonality outstripped age-matched healthy donors and followed circulating CD8+ T-cell counts.

The TCR beta libraries used about 2.2 micrograms of genomic DNA that came from cryopreserved PBMCs. V gave up 4 bases and J gave up 5 bases, with 14 bases separating them. The V gene's germline CDR1 is MDHEN and CDR2 SYDVKM. The CDR3 loop spans 14 amino acids. T cells were sequenced at a targeted depth of 1 in 200,000 to 1 in 1 million. The assay was immunoSEQ multiplex PCR, and TCRdb's table has in-frame clones only and misses some. The sample consists of approximately 320,000 clones, roughly 67% of them appearing once. The source of this sequence is a human donor with chronic lymphocytic leukemia. The sample in question was PBMCs, obtained after 36 months of ibrutinib treatment. This chain connects TRBV28 to TRBJ1-2, with a possible D match to TRBD1 (6 bases). CDR3 in DNA: TGTGCCAGCAGTTATAGGACAGTCAAATATGGCTACACCTTC. Its translation is CASSYRTVKYGYTF.